These T cell receptor beta chains were read from a single sample in a study of blood T cell repertoires in COVID-19. Sequenced by immunoSEQ multiplex PCR; TCRdb stores in-frame clones only, minus some. This repertoire shows about 89,000 clones, about four fifths found once; its top ten account for more than 6%. Material: peripheral blood. These receptors were taken from a man aged 70 or older with COVID-19, enrolled during active disease. CDR3s include the opening cysteine and the closing phenylalanine or tryptophan. The D gene is left open where the match is weak. Clone size is not always given. Where it is, it says once, few, many or a class for expanded clones.

D gene,V gene,J gene,clone size,CDR3 protein,CDR3 DNA
TRBD2,TRBV7-2,TRBJ2-7,.,CASSLASGGAGEQYF,TGTGCCAGCAGCTTAGCTAGCGGGGGGGCGGGCGAGCAGTACTTC
TRBD1,TRBV5-6,TRBJ1-3,.,CASRFWDRVSGNTIYF,TGTGCCAGCCGTTTTTGGGACAGGGTATCTGGAAACACCATATATTTT
.,TRBV6-1,TRBJ1-6,.,CASSEDSRYFSYNSPLHF,TGTGCCAGCAGTGAAGACTCGAGGTATTTCTCCTATAATTCACCCCTCCACTTT
.,TRBV3-1/TRBV3-2,TRBJ1-5,.,CASSQGGLSNQPQHF,TGTGCCAGCAGCCAAGGGGGGCTTAGCAATCAGCCCCAGCATTTT
TRBD2,TRBV7-2,TRBJ2-5,once,CASSLVAGGSETQYF,TGTGCCAGCAGCTTAGTGGCGGGGGGTTCGGAGACCCAGTACTTC
.,TRBV29-1,TRBJ2-5,.,CSAGGAQETQYF,TGCAGCGCCGGAGGGGCCCAAGAGACCCAGTACTTC
.,TRBV7-2,TRBJ2-3,.,CASSPGPHHTDTQYF,TGTGCCAGCAGCCCAGGGCCCCACCACACAGATACGCAGTATTTT
TRBD1,TRBV11-3,TRBJ2-1,.,CASSLEQGGSRSNNEQFF,TGTGCCAGCAGCTTAGAACAGGGGGGTTCCCGGAGTAACAATGAGCAGTTCTTC
.,TRBV7-9,TRBJ1-6,.,CASSQGASPLHF,TGTGCCAGCAGCCAAGGAGCCTCACCCCTCCACTTT
.,TRBV4-1,TRBJ1-1,.,CASSRNQGLNTEAFF,TGCGCCAGCAGCCGAAATCAGGGTTTGAACACTGAAGCTTTCTTT
TRBD1,TRBV11-3,TRBJ1-1,.,CASSPRQGRNTEAFF,TGTGCCAGCAGCCCTAGACAGGGAAGGAACACTGAAGCTTTCTTT
TRBD1,TRBV9,TRBJ2-7,.,CASSLNPTGDTRTYEQYF,TGTGCCAGCAGCCTAAATCCTACAGGGGATACCCGTACCTACGAGCAGTACTTC
.,TRBV21-1,TRBJ2-7,.,CASSKAGRRDEQYF,TGTGCCAGCAGCAAAGCCGGGAGACGGGACGAGCAGTACTTC
.,TRBV19,TRBJ2-3,.,CASSTPADKTYTDTQYF,TGTGCCAGTAGTACACCGGCGGACAAAACTTACACAGATACGCAGTATTTT
.,TRBV5-1,TRBJ1-2,.,CASSLDGTNYGYTF,TGCGCCAGCAGCTTGGATGGCACTAACTATGGCTACACCTTC
TRBD1,TRBV2,TRBJ1-5,few,CASSAIRDSDQPQHF,TGTGCCAGCAGTGCAATCCGGGACAGTGATCAGCCCCAGCATTTT
.,TRBV27,TRBJ2-2,.,CASRRWGSNTGELFF,TGTGCCAGCAGGCGGTGGGGCAGTAACACCGGGGAGCTGTTTTTT
.,TRBV7-3,TRBJ2-5,.,CASRGQIGETQYF,TGTGCCAGCAGGGGGCAAATCGGGGAGACCCAGTACTTC
.,TRBV11-3,TRBJ2-3,.,CASSLVGASTDTQYF,TGTGCCAGCAGCTTAGTTGGGGCTAGCACAGATACGCAGTATTTT
.,TRBV7-8,TRBJ2-3,few,CASSFAGRLTDTQYF,TGTGCCAGCAGCTTTGCGGGAAGACTCACAGATACGCAGTATTTT
.,TRBV28,TRBJ2-3,.,CASSSTGSGDTQYF,TGTGCCAGCAGTTCCACAGGGTCTGGAGATACGCAGTATTTT
TRBD2,TRBV27,TRBJ2-7,.,CASSLGVAGRSNEQYF,TGTGCCAGCAGTTTAGGAGTAGCGGGGCGTTCGAACGAGCAGTACTTC
TRBD2,TRBV30,TRBJ2-5,.,CAWSPLAGGVETQYF,TGTGCCTGGAGCCCATTGGCGGGAGGGGTAGAGACCCAGTACTTC
.,TRBV7-9,TRBJ2-3,.,CASSLGGPLVRTDTQYF,TGTGCCAGCAGCTTAGGGGGCCCGCTGGTGCGCACAGATACGCAGTATTTT
.,TRBV6-5,TRBJ1-2,few,CASSRGLLGQGYTF,TGTGCCAGCAGCCGGGGACTGCTGGGCCAGGGCTACACCTTC
.,TRBV5-4,TRBJ2-7,.,CASSSWGQGSYEQYF,TGTGCCAGCAGCTCCTGGGGGCAGGGATCCTACGAGCAGTACTTC
.,TRBV2,TRBJ1-1,.,CASHEELNTEAFF,TGTGCCAGCCACGAGGAATTGAACACTGAAGCTTTCTTT
.,TRBV28,TRBJ1-5,few,CASSLSQGRQPQHF,TGTGCCAGCAGTTTATCCCAGGGGCGGCAGCCCCAGCATTTT
TRBD1,TRBV2,TRBJ1-1,once,CASRTGVGSEAFF,TGTGCCAGCAGGACAGGGGTTGGATCTGAAGCTTTCTTT
.,TRBV7-2,TRBJ1-1,.,CASSAQVDTEAFF,TGTGCCAGCAGCGCACAGGTAGACACTGAAGCTTTCTTT
.,TRBV7-2,TRBJ2-1,few,CASSLVGRDINEQFF,TGTGCCAGCAGCTTAGTTGGCCGGGATATCAATGAGCAGTTCTTC
.,TRBV12-3/TRBV12-4,TRBJ2-7,.,CASSLSSGYEQYF,TGTGCCAGCAGTTTGAGTAGCGGCTACGAGCAGTACTTC
TRBD2,TRBV29-1,TRBJ2-7,.,CSVVGGTLYEQYF,TGCAGCGTCGTGGGAGGGACCCTCTACGAGCAGTACTTC
.,TRBV2,TRBJ1-5,.,CASSDSAHPQHF,TGTGCCAGCAGTGACAGCGCCCATCCCCAGCATTTT